One and the same sample provided the 27 T cell receptor beta chains below, sequenced in a study of blood T cells in healthy people across ages. Through a sample-barcoded 5' primer and a J-beta primer mix, a second PCR was run for roughly 7 to 12 cycles. MiXCR was run by TCRdb on the 5' RACE reads, yielding one entry per CDR3 protein. The sample lists 600,000 or so distinct CDR3 sequences; approximately 30% were seen once. Sequenced material: blood. The origin of the receptors is a woman aged 80 or older in good health.

This clonotype was picked up a small number of times. The chain couples TRBV7-8 to TRBJ2-1; D unresolved. V was clipped by 5 bases and J by 8 bases, with 28 bases between them. The CDR3 length is 18 residues. The germline V gene encodes CDR1 SGHVS and CDR2 FQNEAQ. The CDR3 sequence is CASSDPWLGIVSDDEQFF. In nucleotides, the CDR3 is TGTGCCAGCAGCGACCCCTGGCTGGGAATTGTCAGTGATGATGAGCAGTTCTTC.

This clonotype has ten or more counts. The rearrangement links TRBV6-5 to TRBJ2-1; weak D call: TRBD2 (6 bases). The CDR3 spans 15 residues. The ends were cut back, 5 bases at V and 3 bases at J, with 14 bases in the middle. Germline V CDR1 and CDR2: MNHEY, SVGAGI. CDR3 bases: TGTGCCAGCAGTCCGGGACTCGGGATCTACAATGAGCAGTTCTTC. Translated, it gives CASSPGLGIYNEQFF.

This clonotype showed up just once. The V call is TRBV6-6, the J call TRBJ2-1, with TRBD2 identical over 11 bases. This CDR3 is 17 amino acids long. Germline values: CDR1 MNHNY, CDR2 SVGAGI (reference sequence). Trimming removed 5 bases from V and 6 bases from J; junction bases left unmatched: 12. The CDR3 DNA follows: TGTGCCAGCAGTCACGACGACTGGCTAGCGGGGGGCAATGAGCAGTTCTTC. This sequence encodes CASSHDDWLAGGNEQFF.

Comment on this clonotype: With a much larger clone just one base away, this may be a read error. J is TRBJ2-1 and V is TRBV12-3 or TRBV12-4; perhaps D is TRBD1 or TRBD2 (6 bases each). V dropped 0 bases and J dropped 13 bases, with 13 bases sitting between them. The CDR3 runs 13 residues. The CDR3 here is CASSLAQGGTQFF. DNA for the CDR3: TGTGCCAGCAGTTTAGCACAGGGCGGGACCCAGTTCTTC.

The chain has TRBV7-9 and TRBJ1-1, with D unclear. The CDR3 loop spans 13 amino acids. Germline CDR1 reads SEHNR; CDR2 reads FQNEAQ (reference sequence). Trimming left V 5 bases short and J 3 bases short, with 10 bases between. CDR3 residues: CASSPNAHTEAFF. As DNA, the CDR3 is TGTGCCAGCAGCCCCAACGCACACACTGAAGCTTTCTTT.

The V and J genes are TRBV5-1 and TRBJ1-2, with 7 bases aligning to TRBD1. In germline, CDR1 is SGHRS, CDR2 YFSETQ. The CDR3 has 13 residues. Trimming took 6 bases from V and 8 from J; bases not matched to a gene: 10. CDR3 in amino acids: CASTLQGIEGYTF. The CDR3 coding sequence is TGCGCCAGCACCTTACAGGGGATTGAGGGCTACACCTTC.

There are many counts of this clonotype. The V and J genes are TRBV6-5 and TRBJ2-3; D gene ambiguous. Trimming left V 0 bases short and J 6 bases short, with 10 bases between. CDR1 and CDR2 from the germline V gene are MNHEY and SVGAGI. The CDR3 covers 14 residues. The CDR3 coding sequence is TGTGCCAGCAGTTACTCCCACGAGGCGGATACGCAGTATTTT. This codes for CASSYSHEADTQYF.

The table lists this clonotype with a few counts. It may be a read error: a sequence one base away is much more abundant. The CDR3 spells CASSSTGAPTKYNEQYF. The CDR3 coding sequence is TGTGCCAGCAGCTCCACGGGGGCCCCTACGAAATACAATGAGCAGTACTTC. This chain uses TRBV7-9 with TRBJ2-1; D could derive from TRBD1 or TRBD2 (6 bases each). TRBJ2-7 matches the DNA end more closely, so the J call is doubtful. The CDR3 is 17 residues long. Germline V gene lookup returns CDR1 SEHNR and CDR2 FQNEAQ (reference sequence).

The chain's CDR3 is CASSFRGGDTQYF. The CDR3, as DNA: TGTGCCAGCAGCTTCAGGGGAGGAGATACGCAGTATTTT. The chain uses TRBV7-9 and TRBJ2-3; D is perhaps TRBD1 or TRBD2 (6 bases each). The CDR3 is made up of 13 amino acids. V was shortened by 3 bases and J by 5 bases, with 9 bases between the two germline ends. Looked up from germline, CDR1 is SEHNR and CDR2 is FQNEAQ (reference sequence).

This clonotype was seen at least ten times. V is TRBV3-1 and J is TRBJ1-2, with a possible D match to TRBD1 (6 bases). CDR1 and CDR2 (germline): LGHDT, YNNKEL (reference sequence). V shed 1 base and J shed 4 bases, with 13 bases lying between them. This CDR3 region has 15 residues. CDR3 nucleotides: TGTGCCAGCAGCCAAGGGATGGGGGCGGCCTATGGCTACACCTTC. Translation gives CASSQGMGAAYGYTF.

The rearrangement joins TRBV3-1 to TRBJ2-2; perhaps TRBD1 as D (5 bases). The germline V gene encodes CDR1 LGHDT and CDR2 YNNKEL (reference sequence). The V end lost 6 bases, the J end lost 0 bases, and 14 bases lay between the germline ends. The CDR3 is 16 amino acids. The CDR3 region has the DNA TGTGCCAGCAGTTTACCGCAGGGTGCGAACACCGGGGAGCTGTTTTTT. Encoded protein: CASSLPQGANTGELFF.

This clonotype has ten or more counts. Possible read error: a much larger clone is one base away. This chain uses TRBV4-1 with TRBJ1-2, with D possibly being TRBD1 (6 bases). Trimming left V 1 base short and J 2 bases short, with 17 bases between. The CDR3 extends over 17 amino acids. Germline CDR1 is MGHRA and CDR2 is YSYEKL. The CDR3 bases are TGCGCCAGCAGCCAAGGAAAGGATCTGGGGGCCAACTATGGCTACACCTTC. As protein: CASSQGKDLGANYGYTF.

This clonotype was counted between two and nine times. The gene calls are TRBV3-1 and TRBJ1-6; 7 positions agree with TRBD1. Germline V gene lookup returns CDR1 LGHDT and CDR2 YNNKEL (reference sequence). The V segment lost 5 bases and the J segment 9 bases; nucleotides outside the gene matches: 7. There are 14 residues in the CDR3. CDR3 sequence: CASSATGLRSPLHF. The CDR3 DNA follows: TGTGCCAGCAGCGCGACAGGGCTCCGTTCACCCCTCCACTTT.

Comment on this clonotype: Its ends do not fully match the called genes, so a read error is possible. The CDR3 reads CAGSLGTGNYSEQFF. The CDR3 coding sequence is TGCGCCGGCAGCTTAGGGACAGGAAACTACAGTGAGCAGTTCTTC. The chain links TRBV5-1 to TRBJ2-1, with 8 bases that match TRBD1. The CDR3 length is 15 residues. Germline V gene sequence: CDR1 SGHRS, CDR2 YFSETQ.

This clonotype was picked up a small number of times. The chain recombines TRBV19 with TRBJ2-3, with a possible D match to TRBD2 (5 bases). Trimming took 4 bases from V and 1 from J, leaving 12 bases between them. Germline CDR1 is LNHDA and CDR2 is SQIVND (reference sequence). This CDR3 is 15 amino acids long. This chain's CDR3 is CASSTQPRGTDTQYF. The CDR3 DNA reads as TGTGCCAGTAGTACCCAACCGCGGGGCACAGATACGCAGTATTTT.

This clonotype showed up just a few times. The chain uses TRBV28 and TRBJ1-4; TRBD1 is a possible D gene (6 bases). Trimming cost V 3 bases and J 7 bases, with 27 bases left between them. Looked up from germline, CDR1 is MDHEN and CDR2 is SYDVKM. The CDR3 runs 19 residues. In DNA, the CDR3 is TGTGCCAGCAGTTTGCCCCAAAGGAGGGGAGGGGGTTTGCCTGAAAAACTGTTTTTT. This codes for CASSLPQRRGGGLPEKLFF.

This clonotype has more than one count but fewer than ten. This may be a read error: a much more frequent sequence differs by one nucleotide. This chain connects TRBV6-6 to TRBJ2-7; D is undetermined. Germline lookup yields CDR1 MNHNY and CDR2 SVGAGI (reference sequence). CDR3 length equals 13 residues. Trimming pared 3 bases from V and 3 bases from J, leaving 9 bases between. CDR3 sequence reads: CASSYNTCYEQYF. In DNA, the CDR3 is TGTGCCAGCAGTTATAACACCTGCTACGAGCAGTACTTC.

This clonotype was observed at least ten times. The chain has TRBV4-1 and TRBJ1-2, with unresolved D. Germline CDR1 reads MGHRA; CDR2 reads YSYEKL. Trimming removed 0 bases at V and 3 bases at J, with 11 bases between. The CDR3 is 15 amino acids. CDR3 amino acids: CASSQEDGMDYGYTF. The DNA of the CDR3 is TGCGCCAGCAGCCAAGAAGATGGGATGGACTATGGCTACACCTTC.

Ten or more counts support this clonotype. In DNA form, the CDR3 reads TGCAGTGTTACAGGGGTTCGTGGGGCCAACGTCCTGACTTTC. This translates into CSVTGVRGANVLTF. The chain recombines TRBV20-1 with TRBJ2-6; the match to TRBD1 covers 7 bases. This CDR3 region has 14 residues. The V gene end was trimmed by 7 bases and the J gene end by 3 bases; junction bases not matched to a gene: 6. Germline assignment: CDR1 DFQATT and CDR2 SNEGSKA (reference sequence).

To note about this clonotype: One junction end does not reproduce the germline sequence, and a read error may be involved. This chain connects TRBV12-3 or TRBV12-4 to TRBJ1-2, with a weak D call TRBD1 (5 bases). The CDR3 totals 13 residues. The CDR3 region has the DNA TGTGCCGGCAGTCCCGGGAACAGCGGGGGTTACACCTTC. Translating it yields CAGSPGNSGGYTF.

This clonotype was counted ten times or more. The genes are TRBV27 and TRBJ2-7; D is ambiguous. Between the trimmed V and J ends, which lost 5 bases and 0 bases, there was a span of 11 bases. CDR3 size: 14 residues. Germline V CDR1 and CDR2: MNHEY, SMNVEV (reference sequence). Here the CDR3 reads CASSPRRSSYEQYF. For the CDR3, the DNA is TGTGCCAGCAGTCCCCGGAGATCCTCCTACGAGCAGTACTTC.

This clonotype was picked up many times. CDR3 loop: CSGGQSLRGQYF. The CDR3 coding sequence is TGCAGCGGTGGACAGTCCCTACGAGGGCAGTACTTC. The chain recombines TRBV29-1 with TRBJ2-7; a weak D match, TRBD1 (6 bases). Trimming stripped 7 bases from V and 9 bases from J, with 19 bases between. Germline loops: CDR1 SQVTM, CDR2 ANQGSEA. The CDR3 sequence is 12 residues long.

This clonotype was counted at least ten times. V gene TRBV12-3 or TRBV12-4 combines with J gene TRBJ2-7; perhaps TRBD1 as D (5 bases). The V gene lost 9 bases and the J gene lost 3 bases, with 12 bases spanning the gap. The CDR3 is 12 residues long. The CDR3 nucleotides are TGTGCCAGTTCCCCAGGGAACTACGAGCAGTACTTC. The encoded protein is CASSPGNYEQYF.

This chain joins TRBV12-3 or TRBV12-4 and TRBJ2-7; 9 bases are a match to TRBD2. The J call may be wrong; the DNA end is better matched by TRBJ2-5. This CDR3 is 16 amino acids long. The CDR3 DNA sequence: TGTGCCAGCAGTTTAGCGCGGCTAGCGGGAAAAGAGACCCAGTACTTC. Translating it yields CASSLARLAGKETQYF.

On this clonotype: One end of the junction varies from germline; a read error may be responsible. This chain connects TRBV9 to TRBJ2-3; D is uncertain. Germline CDR1 SGDLS, CDR2 YYNGEE. The CDR3 covers 13 residues. Here the CDR3 reads CASGVENTDTQYF. DNA for the CDR3: TGTGCCAGCGGCGTAGAGAATACAGATACGCAGTATTTT. The whole variable domain, filled in from reference TRBV9 and TRBJ2-3, reads DSGVTQTPKHLITATGQRVTLRCSPRSGDLSVYWYQQSLDQGLQFLIQYYNGEERAKGNILERFSAQQFPDLHSELNLSSLELGDSALYFCASGVENTDTQYFGPGTRLTVL.

This clonotype was found many times. This chain links TRBV6-1 with TRBJ2-5; D assignment may be TRBD1 or TRBD2 (5 bases each). Germline values: CDR1 MNHNS, CDR2 SASEGT. The CDR3 runs 11 residues. The V end lost 3 bases, the J end lost 11 bases, and 10 bases lay between the germline ends. The CDR3 here is CASSEVGEQYF. CDR3 DNA sequence: TGTGCCAGCAGTGAGGTAGGGGAGCAGTACTTC.

Points on this clonotype: One end of the junction varies from germline; a read error may be responsible. The rearrangement links TRBV10-3 to TRBJ2-2, with D possibly being TRBD1 or TRBD2 (6 bases each). CDR1 is ENHRY, CDR2 SYGVKD, per germline. The CDR3 has 15 residues. For the CDR3, the DNA is TGTGCCATCAGAGGCGGGACATCGAACACCGGGGGGCTGTTTTTT. Translated, it gives CAIRGGTSNTGGLFF.